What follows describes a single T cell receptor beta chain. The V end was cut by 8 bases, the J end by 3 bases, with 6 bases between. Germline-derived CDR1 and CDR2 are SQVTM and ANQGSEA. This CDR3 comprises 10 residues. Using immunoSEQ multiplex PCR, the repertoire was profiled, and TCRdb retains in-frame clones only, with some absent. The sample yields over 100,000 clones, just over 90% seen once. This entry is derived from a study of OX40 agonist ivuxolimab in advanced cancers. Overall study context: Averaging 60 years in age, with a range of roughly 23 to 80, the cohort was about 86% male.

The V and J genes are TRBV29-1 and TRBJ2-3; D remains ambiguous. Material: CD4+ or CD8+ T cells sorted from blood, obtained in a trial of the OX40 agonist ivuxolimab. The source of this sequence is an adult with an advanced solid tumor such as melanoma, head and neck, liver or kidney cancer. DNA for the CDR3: TGCAGCCCGGTTACAGATACGCAGTATTTT. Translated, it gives CSPVTDTQYF.